This T cell receptor beta chain is from a study of beta chain features in type 1 diabetes (dated by TCRdb to the late 2010s). At the level of the whole study: No differences in mean age, gender distribution, total cell number or subset yield were found between patients and healthy donors. Whereas all 28 donors provided naive and central memory subsets, regulatory and stem cell-like memory subsets were isolated from just 8 patients and about eight healthy donors. A total of roughly 99,000,000 sorted cells were examined across all samples, and the number of cells per subset was strongly correlated with RNA yield. The study compared the TCRB repertoires of sorted circulating CD4+ T cell subsets in recently diagnosed type 1 diabetes patients with those in matched healthy donors. Broader findings and caveats from the paper: PCR might favor shorter templates, but patient and control samples were amplified and corrected together, so any skew would affect both groups equally. Type 1 diabetes patients showed a moderate but significant shortening of TCRB CDR3 length in all four CD4+ subsets. Patients with type 1 diabetes made fewer insertions and deleted more nucleotides at VDJ recombination sites, implying thymic rearrangement abnormalities. Naive, central memory and regulatory TCRB repertoires appeared to be more similar among patients than among healthy donors. Because cDNA was sequenced instead of genomic DNA, activated cells with high expression could be over-represented, although the groups did not differ in activation or CD3 levels. HLA sub-analyses involved small numbers of individuals, so any influence of HLA type on TCRB rearrangement remained unresolved.

The entire isolated RNA was reverse transcribed using the High Capacity cDNA Reverse Transcription Kit, and thus expressed TCRB transcripts were sequenced. Naive, central memory and regulatory T cell samples underwent deep immunoSEQ sequencing, averaging about 3.57 million total reads per sample. After sorted cells were lysed in RLT buffer, RNA was extracted with DNase-treated RNeasy Micro or Mini kits, with the choice depending on cell number. To prevent cross-contamination, each cell subset was processed individually, whereas patient and healthy donor samples were processed jointly. Using the immunoSEQ multiplex PCR, TCRB sequences were amplified from cDNA into 87-bp fragments spanning the CDR3 region. Sequencing of the amplicons was done on the Illumina HiSeq platform. The paper's data handling went like this. Synthetic template baselines were used to correct PCR bias computationally, reads within Hamming distance 2 were collapsed, and singletons that could not be merged were discarded. By aligning reads against IMGT, V, D and J genes, CDR3 length, and insertions or deletions at six rearrangement sites were assigned. Within each subset, clonotype counts were normalized to sorted cell number, after which true diversity and Gini coefficients were computed with the tcR R package. Repertoire sharing was quantified using the overlap coefficient calculated on TCRB nucleotide sequences. Out-of-frame TCRB sequences from naive cells were analyzed as a proxy for the pre-selection repertoire. TCRdb obtained this table from immuneACCESS and retained in-frame rearrangements with V and J assigned. These tables miss some clones; where compared with another copy, unresolved V genes account for less than half of the shortfall, and the remainder is unexplained. That table supplies the V and J calls and clone size; D and trimming were determined from the DNA. The sample yields about 250,000 clones; roughly 14% were counted once. The ten largest clones take up more than 0.02% of the sample.

There are a few counts of this clone. Its antigen is still unknown. No per-base quality is available; no much larger clone lies one base away. Each donor gave one peripheral blood draw, averaging roughly 120 mL, which was collected into heparinised tubes. Naive, central memory, regulatory and stem cell-like memory CD4+ T cells were sorted on a BD FACSAria II using a panel including CD45RO, CCR7, CD25, CD127, CD95 and CD27. Every sorted population had a purity above 95%. PBMCs were isolated immediately by Lymphoprep density gradient centrifugation and stained directly without culture. So that batch effects would be minimized, each experiment stained and sorted samples in pairs, pairing one healthy donor with one patient. The receptor was isolated from a middle-aged woman in good health. Sequenced sample: naive CD4+ T cells from blood. The sample's cell subset or site label, decoded: true naive CD4+ T cells.

The CDR3 protein: CASSEGGPQSPYVGYTF. Here is the DNA: TGTGCCAGCAGTGAAGGAGGGCCCCAATCCCCATATGTCGGCTACACCTTC. This sequence uses TRBV2 and TRBJ1-2; the D gene assignment is ambiguous. Relative to germline, V is 1 base shorter and J is 8 bases shorter, with 23 bases between their ends. Spanning cysteine to phenylalanine, the CDR3 consists of 17 amino acids. Just the 51-base CDR3 DNA is kept, in frame starting at base 1. Looking up the germline V gene yields CDR1 SNHLY and CDR2 FYNNEI.